This TCR beta chain was documented in a study of beta chain features in type 1 diabetes. General study findings and limits: Fewer insertions but more deletions were seen at VDJ junctions in type 1 diabetes patients. Shorter TCRB CDR3s, moderately but significantly so, were found in Type 1 diabetes patients in all four CD4+ subsets. With patients and controls alike, PCR might favor shorter templates to an equal degree.

Expressed TCRB transcripts were sequenced because the entire RNA isolate underwent reverse transcription. Using immunoSEQ multiplex PCR, the repertoire was profiled, and TCRdb retains in-frame clones only, with some absent. The table records about 150,000 clones, approximately 8.4% of them present only once. The germline V and J ends were trimmed by 8 bases and 8 bases, with 12 bases remaining between them. The CDR3 sequence is 12 residues long. CDR1 and CDR2 from the germline V gene are MDHEN and SYDVKM. About this clone: Its antigen is undetermined.

The chain combines TRBV28 with TRBJ1-4; TRBD1 is a possible D gene (6 bases). This TCR was sampled from a man aged 18 to 30 with type 1 diabetes. The specimen was central memory CD4+ T cells from blood. This chain's CDR3 is CASGVDREKLFF. The DNA of the CDR3 is TGTGCCAGCGGCGTCGACAGGGAAAAACTGTTTTTT.